The rows below give T cell receptor beta chains drawn from one sample of a study of neurological immune-mediated disorders. TCRdb reprocessed the 5' RACE reads with MiXCR, giving one entry per CDR3 protein. The sample lists 26,000 or so distinct CDR3 sequences, around 12% occurring once. Sequenced: PBMCs. The source of these receptors is a man aged 55 to 70 in good health. Each CDR3 is given with its conserved first and last residue. The order of the fields is clone size, V gene, J gene, D gene, CDR3 DNA, CDR3 protein. A D gene is named only where the DNA matches it firmly. Where a row states a size, it is once, few, many or the class of an expanded clone; other rows omit it.

many	TRBV27	TRBJ2-1	NA	TGTGCCAGCACCAACGTGGGTGAGCAGTTCTTC	CASTNVGEQFF
many	TRBV28	TRBJ1-2	TRBD1	TGTGCCAGCAGCAGTCCGGGACAGGGGTATGGCTACACCTTC	CASSSPGQGYGYTF
many	TRBV5-1	TRBJ2-3	NA	TGCGCCAGCAGCCGGGACAACACAGATACGCAGTATTTT	CASSRDNTDTQYF
medium-sized	TRBV10-3	TRBJ2-1	TRBD2	TGTGCCATCAGTCTGACTAGCGGGACCTACAATGAGCAGTTCTTC	CAISLTSGTYNEQFF
NA	TRBV29-1	TRBJ1-2	NA	TGCAGCGTTGAAGCCCGGACGTATGGCTACACCTTC	CSVEARTYGYTF
medium-sized	TRBV10-3	TRBJ1-3	NA	TGTGCCATCAGTGCCTTTCGCGTCACAGCGGGAAACACCATATATTTT	CAISAFRVTAGNTIYF
many	TRBV2	TRBJ2-4	TRBD2	TGTGCCAGCCGGACTCTAGCGGGTTTTGCGTACTTC	CASRTLAGFAYF
medium-sized	TRBV10-1	TRBJ1-6	NA	TGCGCCACAGGGGCAAGCTCCTATAATTCACCCCTCCACTTT	CATGASSYNSPLHF
many	TRBV7-2	TRBJ2-1	NA	TGTGCCAGCAGCCCAGGACCCTCCAGGGGTGAGCAGTTCTTC	CASSPGPSRGEQFF
many	TRBV5-1	TRBJ1-1	NA	TGCGCCAGCAGCGTAAGCAGGGTGAAGAACACTGAAGCTTTCTTT	CASSVSRVKNTEAFF
many	TRBV4-1	TRBJ1-2	NA	TGCGCCAGCAGCCAAGCCGTCGACAGCAAGCTCTATGGCTACACCTTC	CASSQAVDSKLYGYTF
many	TRBV12-3/TRBV12-4	TRBJ1-1	NA	TGTGCCAGCAGTTTCCAGGGGCTGGGGACTGAAGCTTTCTTT	CASSFQGLGTEAFF
many	TRBV4-2	TRBJ2-7	TRBD1	TGTGCCAGCAGCCAAGCGGAGACCAGGGGGAGCTCCTACGAGCAGTACTTC	CASSQAETRGSSYEQYF
many	TRBV3-1	TRBJ2-3	TRBD2	TGTGCCAGCAGCCAAAGATCGGGGGGGTACACAGATACGCAGTATTTT	CASSQRSGGYTDTQYF
many	TRBV12-3/TRBV12-4	TRBJ2-1	NA	TGTGCCAGCAGCCCTAAAGGGGTTCTCAATGAGCAGTTCTTC	CASSPKGVLNEQFF
NA	TRBV27	TRBJ2-7	TRBD1	TGTGCCACCAAAGGGACAGGGGTGTACGAGCAGTACTTC	CATKGTGVYEQYF